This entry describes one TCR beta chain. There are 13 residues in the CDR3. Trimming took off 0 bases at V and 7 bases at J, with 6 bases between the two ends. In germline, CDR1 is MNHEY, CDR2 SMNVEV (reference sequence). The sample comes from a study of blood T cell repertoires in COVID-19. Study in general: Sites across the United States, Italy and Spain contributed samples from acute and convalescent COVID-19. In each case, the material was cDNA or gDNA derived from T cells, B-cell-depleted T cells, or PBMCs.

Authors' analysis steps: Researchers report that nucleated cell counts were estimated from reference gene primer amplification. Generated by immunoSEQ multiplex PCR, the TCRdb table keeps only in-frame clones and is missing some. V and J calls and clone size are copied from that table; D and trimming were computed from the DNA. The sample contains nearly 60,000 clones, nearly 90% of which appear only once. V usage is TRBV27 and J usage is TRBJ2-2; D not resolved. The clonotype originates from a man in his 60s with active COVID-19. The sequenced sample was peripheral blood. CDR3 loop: CASSLSNGGELFF. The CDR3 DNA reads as TGTGCCAGCAGTTTATCGAACGGCGGGGAGCTGTTTTTT.